The 20 T cell receptor beta chains below all came from one sample that was sequenced in a study of human T cells and chemical hapten exposure (dated by TCRdb to about 2021). Receptor amplification or capture employed RACE. The data were produced on a NextSeq 500. TCRdb reran the public reads through fastp at Q25 and MiXCR, keeping productive beta chains. When rows share a CDR3 protein, they turn into one entry using the most common DNA and genes. The sample table contains roughly 38,000 distinct CDR3 sequences; only one count was recorded for more than 8% of them. The ten top clones hold roughly 25% of the sample. The time point label on this specimen signifies: patch test 3, about 24 weeks after DPC sensitization. The meaning of the sample's treatment or condition label: therapeutic diphenylcyclopropenone sensitization with weekly scalp DPC. Total RNA was isolated from unfractionated whole blood collected in Tempus Blood RNA tubes.

The sequenced sample was whole blood, obtained in connection with sensitization to the hapten diphenylcyclopropenone (DPC). These receptors all come from a man between 45 and 60 years old with alopecia areata. Some clones in this sample may be carry-over from other donors' samples.

This clonotype was counted at least ten times. The rearrangement links TRBV4-1 to TRBJ1-1, with D uncertain. Germline CDR1 and CDR2: MGHRA and YSYEKL. This CDR3 spans 15 amino acids. Trimming cost V 1 base and J 0 bases, with 9 bases left between them. The CDR3 loop reads CASSQGERLNTEAFF. In DNA, the CDR3 is TGCGCCAGCAGCCAAGGTGAGAGGTTGAACACTGAAGCTTTCTTT.

This clonotype has ten or more counts. This chain joins TRBV19 and TRBJ2-1; the D gene is possibly TRBD2 (5 bases). V lost 2 bases, J lost 6 bases, and 14 bases lay in between. Germline assignment: CDR1 LNHDA and CDR2 SQIVND (reference sequence). The CDR3 covers 15 residues. CDR3 bases: TGTGCCAGTAGTATAAGACTAACGAGGGCCAATGAGCAGTTCTTC. Amino acid sequence: CASSIRLTRANEQFF.

This clonotype was detected ten times or more. The V gene is TRBV6-5, the J gene TRBJ2-1; D uncertain. Germline values: CDR1 MNHEY, CDR2 SVGAGI. The V end lost 7 bases, the J end lost 3 bases, and 16 bases lay between the germline ends. The CDR3 length is 15 residues. The chain's CDR3 is CASISGLPGYNEQFF. CDR3 sequence (DNA): TGTGCCAGCATTTCCGGCCTACCGGGCTACAATGAGCAGTTCTTC.

V usage is TRBV7-2 and J usage is TRBJ2-5; 11 positions match TRBD1. Germline-derived CDR1 and CDR2 are SGHTA and FQGNSA. V was clipped by 5 bases and J by 5 bases; unmatched bases: 10. The CDR3 contains 16 residues. The CDR3 region is CASSPTGQGARETQYF. The CDR3 coding sequence is TGTGCCAGCAGCCCCACCGGACAGGGGGCAAGGGAGACCCAGTACTTC.

This clonotype was counted ten times or more. The chain uses TRBV7-9 and TRBJ2-5, with D unclear. Germline CDR1 and CDR2: SEHNR and FQNEAQ (reference sequence). CDR3 length: 13 amino acids. V was clipped by 5 bases and J by 3 bases, with 10 bases between them. The CDR3 region has the DNA TGTGCCAGCAGCCCGGATTGGGAAGAGACCCAGTACTTC. Protein: CASSPDWEETQYF.

In this sample, this clonotype turned up many times. The chain employs TRBV29-1 and TRBJ2-7, with D possibly being TRBD1 (5 bases). With 6 bases removed from V and 7 bases from J, the gap between germline ends came to 16 bases. Per the germline V gene, CDR1 is SQVTM and CDR2 is ANQGSEA. This CDR3 has 12 amino acids. This CDR3 is CSVLWGGLEQYF. CDR3 in DNA: TGCAGCGTCCTCTGGGGCGGTCTGGAGCAGTACTTC.

In nucleotides, the CDR3 is TGTGCCAGCAGCGACACAGGGGAGAGATACAATGAGCAGTTCTTC. This encodes CASSDTGERYNEQFF. The chain links TRBV28 to TRBJ2-1; 7 nucleotides agree with TRBD1. Unmatched junction bases numbered 9, after V lost 6 bases and J lost 4 bases. The CDR3 length is 15 residues. The germline CDR1 and CDR2 sequences are MDHEN and SYDVKM.

This clonotype was seen repeatedly, ten times or more. This chain links TRBV7-8 with TRBJ1-2, with D perhaps matching TRBD1 (6 bases). This CDR3 is built from 15 residues. Trimming stripped 5 bases from V and 5 bases from J, with 18 bases between. From germline, CDR1 is SGHVS and CDR2 FQNEAQ. CDR3 DNA sequence: TGTGCCAGCAGCCCAAGGGACACCCGCTTATATGGCTACACCTTC. This gives the protein CASSPRDTRLYGYTF.

The rearrangement joins TRBV11-1 to TRBJ2-3; D is possibly TRBD1 (5 bases). Germline V lookup: CDR1 SGHAT, CDR2 FQDESV (reference sequence). Between the trimmed V and J ends, which lost 8 bases and 2 bases, there was a span of 11 bases. CDR3 length equals 13 residues. CDR3 sequence: CASLRDNTDTQYF. Written as DNA, the CDR3 is TGTGCCAGCCTCAGGGATAACACAGATACGCAGTATTTT.

This clonotype was recorded a few times. V and J are TRBV28 and TRBJ2-5; D uncertain. Germline CDR1 MDHEN, CDR2 SYDVKM. The CDR3 is 12 amino acids. V shed 6 bases and J shed 4 bases, with 9 bases lying between them. The CDR3 spells CASSQAGETQYF. In DNA, the CDR3 is TGTGCCAGCAGCCAAGCTGGAGAGACCCAGTACTTC. Combining the CDR3 with reference TRBV28 and TRBJ2-5 gives the whole variable domain DVKVTQSSRYLVKRTGEKVFLECVQDMDHENMFWYRQDPGLGLRLIYFSYDVKMKEKGDIPEGYSVSREKKERFSLILESASTNQTSMYLCASSQAGETQYFGPGTRLLVL.

The chain links TRBV18 to TRBJ2-3, with a possible D match to TRBD1 (6 bases). V was clipped by 5 bases and J by 2 bases, with 14 bases between them. This CDR3 contains 15 residues. Germline assignment: CDR1 KGHSH and CDR2 LQKENI. CDR3 in amino acids: CASSAIQGATDTQYF. The CDR3 DNA is TGTGCCAGCTCAGCGATACAGGGTGCCACAGATACGCAGTATTTT.

This clonotype was counted at least ten times. The chain links TRBV28 to TRBJ1-2; D not certain. Germline CDR1 MDHEN, CDR2 SYDVKM. The CDR3 is made up of 11 amino acids. Trimming removed 6 bases from V and 3 bases from J, with 5 bases in between. This CDR3 reads CASSRYYGYTF. The CDR3 coding sequence is TGTGCCAGCAGCCGCTACTATGGCTACACCTTC.

The rearrangement links TRBV6-5 to TRBJ1-2; 7 nucleotides line up with TRBD1. The CDR3 runs 11 residues. V lost 5 bases, J lost 10 bases, and 4 bases stayed unmatched. The V gene's germline CDR1 is MNHEY and CDR2 SVGAGI. Here the CDR3 reads CASSQGQIYTF. DNA for the CDR3: TGTGCCAGCAGTCAGGGACAGATCTACACCTTC.

The V and J genes are TRBV7-6 and TRBJ2-1; D uncertain. Per germline, CDR1 SGHVS and CDR2 FNYEAQ. V lost 3 bases and J lost 0, with 18 bases in between. This CDR3 has 18 residues. The CDR3 spells CASSFSYVWGSSYNEQFF. The CDR3 coding sequence is TGTGCCAGCAGCTTTTCGTATGTTTGGGGAAGCTCCTACAATGAGCAGTTCTTC.

V gene TRBV28 combines with J gene TRBJ2-7; 7 nucleotides align to TRBD1. The CDR3 spans 11 residues. Germline CDR1 MDHEN, CDR2 SYDVKM. V lost 8 bases to trimming and J lost 5 bases; unmatched junction nucleotides: 3. CDR3 DNA: TGTGCCAGCTCCCAGGGGGACGAGCAGTACTTC. Amino acids: CASSQGDEQYF.

The J gene is TRBJ2-7, the V gene TRBV14, with TRBD2 matching over 7 bases. J was trimmed by 3 bases and V by 3 bases; bases with no gene match: 8. This CDR3 is built from 15 residues. CDR1 SGHDN and CDR2 FVKESK come from the germline V gene. The CDR3, as DNA: TGTGCCAGCAGCCAGGCGGGTAGCGGGTACTACGAGCAGTACTTC. Protein: CASSQAGSGYYEQYF.

This clonotype occurred a few times. This chain links TRBV12-3 or TRBV12-4 with TRBJ1-4; 9 positions agree with TRBD1. The CDR3 loop spans 15 amino acids. V shed 5 bases and J 3 bases; nucleotides not matched to a gene: 4. CDR3 DNA: TGTGCCAGCAGTACTCACAGGGGGCCTAATGAAAAACTGTTTTTT. Encoded protein: CASSTHRGPNEKLFF.

This clonotype was seen many times. The chain combines TRBV19 with TRBJ1-6; no firm D call. Germline CDR1 and CDR2: LNHDA and SQIVND (reference sequence). The CDR3 has 13 residues. The V end lost 9 bases, the J end lost 4 bases, and 10 bases lay between the germline ends. The DNA for the CDR3 is TGTGCCAGCAAGGAGGATTATAATTCACCCCTCCACTTT. As protein: CASKEDYNSPLHF.

This clonotype was recorded many times. This chain joins TRBV27 and TRBJ2-5; no definite D call. Looked up from germline, CDR1 is MNHEY and CDR2 is SMNVEV (reference sequence). Trimming shortened V by 8 bases and J by 1 base, and 11 bases separated the two germline ends. This CDR3 contains 13 residues. CDR3 sequence: CASPTASQETQYF. The CDR3 region has the DNA TGTGCCAGCCCTACAGCTTCCCAAGAGACCCAGTACTTC.

This clonotype was found many times. The chain is built from TRBV4-3 and TRBJ2-3; 7 bases are shared with TRBD2. V trimming: 3 bases; J trimming: 6 bases; junction bases outside the gene matches: 15. The CDR3 is 17 residues long. From germline, CDR1 is LGHNA and CDR2 YSLEER. The CDR3 loop is CASSQIRLATLLDTQYF. The CDR3 nucleotides read TGCGCCAGCAGCCAGATACGACTAGCCACCCTTTTGGATACGCAGTATTTT.